The TCR beta chain described here comes from a study of T cell responses to AZD1222 COVID-19 vaccine. TCRdb's table, derived via immunoSEQ multiplex PCR, lists solely in-frame clones and lacks some. Of over 100,000 clones listed, 88% were seen once; the top ten hold 2% to 2.5%. The V and J ends lost 3 bases and 4 bases respectively, with 18 bases between them. The length of the CDR3 is 17 residues. The germline gives CDR1 KGHDR, CDR2 SFDVKD. The specimen was peripheral blood, collected on day 0 of AZD1222 vaccination. This chain uses TRBV24-1 with TRBJ2-1; D unclear. This sequence was found in an adult in good health. The CDR3 spells CATSDPGGPKGYNEQFF. CDR3 bases: TGTGCCACCAGTGATCCCGGCGGCCCTAAGGGTTACAATGAGCAGTTCTTC.